A single TCR beta chain is shown here with its context. Its antigen remains unidentified. The TRB cDNA libraries were prepared by 5' RACE with UMI labels. TCRdb re-called the 5' RACE reads and shows each CDR3 protein once, DNA omitted. The sample table includes 75,000 to 95,000 distinct CDR3 sequences. The CDR3 is 11 amino acids. Germline assignment: CDR1 MDHEN and CDR2 SYDVKM. The sample originates from a study of CXCR3-negative and CXCR3-positive naive CD8 T cells. General observations from the study: The study found that naive CXCR3-negative and CXCR3-positive cells shared TRBV-TRBJ usage, while memory cells differed.

The chain links TRBV28 to TRBJ2-3. The receptor's source is a human donor in good health. Some clones in this sample may be carry-over from other donors' samples. Sequencing was carried out using naive CXCR3- CD8+ T cells from blood. Subset in this sample: CD45RO-CCR7+CD27+CD95- naive CD8+ T cells lacking CXCR3 (TNR3-). The CDR3 loop reads CASALTDTQYF.